The TCR beta chain described here comes from a study of OX40 agonist ivuxolimab in advanced cancers. In the study overall: Given to patients was ivuxolimab, an agonistic anti-OX40 (CD134) antibody. Subjects had a mean age of roughly 57 years, with a range of roughly 20 to 79; just over 80% were male.

Measured with immunoSEQ multiplex PCR; TCRdb has only the in-frame clones, and not every one. There are some 70,000 clones in the sample; about 89% occur only once, and roughly 1.9% lies in the top ten. After removal of 0 bases from V and 0 bases from J, the junction contained 12 bases not matched to a gene. This CDR3 has 19 residues. A word on this clone: The antigen is unknown.

Whole-study findings and limits: Researchers report that CD8+ T cells had, on average, more expanded clones than CD4+. Both CD4+ and CD8+ T cell populations in blood had undergone clonal expansion by week 6 at 0.1 to 3.0 mg/kg.

The receptor was derived from an adult with an advanced solid tumor such as melanoma, head and neck, liver or kidney cancer. Sequencing was performed on CD4+ or CD8+ T cells sorted from blood, taken in a trial of the OX40 agonist ivuxolimab. J is TRBJ2-3 and V is TRBV23-1, with 7 positions matching TRBD1. TRBV23-1 is flagged as an ORF with uncertain function. In DNA, the CDR3 is TGCGCCAGCAGTCAATCGCCGGGACAGCCACCAAATAGCACAGATACGCAGTATTTT. Translation: CASSQSPGQPPNSTDTQYF.